The 14 T cell receptor beta chains below all came from one sample that was sequenced in a study of cytomegalovirus exposure and HLA in healthy donors. The PCR employed 60 Vbeta primers together with 13 Jbeta primers. Generated by immunoSEQ multiplex PCR, the TCRdb table keeps only in-frame clones and is missing some. Among some 110,000 clones listed, about 80% were seen once. The material sequenced was PBMCs. The receptor source for this set is a young woman in good health and CMV-seropositive.

The chain couples TRBV28 to TRBJ1-3; TRBD1 matches at 7 bases. CDR3 length equals 15 residues. Germline lookup yields CDR1 MDHEN and CDR2 SYDVKM. J gave up 5 bases and V 5 bases, and 9 bases lay outside the gene matches. The CDR3 spells CASSHPGGGRNTIYF. CDR3 nucleotide sequence: TGTGCCAGCAGTCATCCGGGAGGGGGCAGAAACACCATATATTTT.

The chain carries TRBV7-8 and TRBJ1-5; 10 nucleotides match TRBD1. The J segment lost 6 bases and the V segment lost 0 bases, leaving 2 bases of the junction unmatched. CDR3 size: 15 residues. CDR1 is SGHVS, CDR2 FQNEAQ, per germline. The CDR3 protein is CASSLARQGAQPQHF. CDR3 in DNA: TGTGCCAGCAGCTTAGCCCGACAGGGGGCTCAGCCCCAGCATTTT.

The gene calls are TRBV5-4 and TRBJ2-1, with D possibly TRBD2 on 7 matching bases. Germline V lookup: CDR1 SGHNT, CDR2 YYREEE (reference sequence). V shed 5 bases and J shed 8 bases, with 20 bases lying between them. This CDR3 has 15 residues. DNA for the CDR3: TGTGCCAGCAGTCAAGGGGGGAGGGCTGGAGATGAGCAGTTCTTC. It codes for CASSQGGRAGDEQFF.

This clone was recorded only once. The chain carries TRBV7-9 and TRBJ2-7; no definite D call. CDR3 length equals 14 residues. CDR1 is SEHNR and CDR2 is FQNEAQ in the germline V gene (reference sequence). Deletions cut 0 bases from V and 3 bases from J, with 9 bases between. This chain's CDR3 is CASSLATRFYEQYF. CDR3 DNA: TGTGCCAGCAGCTTAGCGACACGCTTCTACGAGCAGTACTTC.

In the case of this clone: An end of the junction does not agree with germline; a read error may underlie this. The chain couples TRBV6-5 to TRBJ2-3, with 8 bases aligning to TRBD1. Looked up from germline, CDR1 is MNHEY and CDR2 is SVGAGI. This CDR3 spans 14 amino acids. This CDR3 reads CASSYGQGTDTQYF. The CDR3 DNA sequence: TGTGCCAGCAGTTACGGACAGGGCACCGATACGCAGTATTTT.

The chain employs TRBV2 and TRBJ2-7; D may be TRBD2 (5 bases). The V end lost 7 bases, the J end lost 6 bases, and 19 bases lay between the germline ends. The CDR3 is made up of 14 amino acids. Germline V gene sequence: CDR1 SNHLY, CDR2 FYNNEI. Here the CDR3 DNA reads TGTGCCAGCATTACCCATCGAGGGTTAGGCGAGCAGTACTTC. Translating it yields CASITHRGLGEQYF.

V and J are TRBV28 and TRBJ2-7; unclear D gene. The CDR3 contains 11 residues. V gave up 6 bases and J gave up 4 bases, with 7 bases separating them. The germline CDR1 and CDR2 sequences are MDHEN and SYDVKM. The CDR3 DNA reads as TGTGCCAGCAGAGCGCTTTACGAGCAGTACTTC. Translating gives CASRALYEQYF.

This clone was seen only once. The chain recombines TRBV30 with TRBJ1-2, with 7 nucleotides matching TRBD1. V was clipped by 8 bases and J by 3 bases; unmatched bases: 18. The CDR3 totals 16 residues. Germline lookup yields CDR1 GTSNPN and CDR2 SVGIG (reference sequence). CDR3 sequence: CATAKAYRGTHYGYTF. CDR3 sequence (DNA): TGTGCCACGGCCAAAGCTTACAGGGGAACGCACTATGGCTACACCTTC.

This clone was picked up one time. The CDR3 reads CASSEYRGRGYTF. Written as DNA, the CDR3 is TGCGCCAGCAGTGAGTACAGGGGGCGCGGCTACACCTTC. V gene TRBV10-1 combines with J gene TRBJ1-2, with 9 bases aligning to TRBD1. This CDR3 has 13 residues. V shed 1 base, J shed 8 bases, and the junction held 2 bases outside the gene matches. Germline loops: CDR1 WNHNN, CDR2 SYGVQD (reference sequence).

The chain couples TRBV6-4 to TRBJ2-7, with 7 bases matching TRBD2. Per the germline V gene, CDR1 is MRHNA and CDR2 is SNTAGT. The CDR3 length is 16 residues. Trimming at V came to 3 bases and at J to 3 bases, leaving 11 bases not matched to a gene. CDR3 bases: TGTGCCAGCAGTGAAGAGATCCTAGCGGAGCTCTACGAGCAGTACTTC. This encodes CASSEEILAELYEQYF.

The chain couples TRBV7-9 to TRBJ2-5; maybe TRBD2 (5 bases). Germline V lookup: CDR1 SEHNR, CDR2 FQNEAQ (reference sequence). CDR3 length: 15 amino acids. V lost 1 base to trimming and J lost 3 bases, with 12 bases between them. CDR3 region: CASSLGVTEEETQYF. The CDR3 DNA reads TGTGCCAGCAGCTTAGGAGTAACGGAGGAAGAGACCCAGTACTTC. The variable domain in full, completed from reference TRBV7-9 and TRBJ2-5, reads DTGVSQNPRHKITKRGQNVTFRCDPISEHNRLYWYRQTLGQGPEFLTYFQNEAQLEKSRLLSDRFSAERPKGSFSTLEIQRTEQGDSAMYLCASSLGVTEEETQYFGPGTRLLVL.

To note about this clone: The junction does not match germline at one end; this may be a read error. This chain uses TRBV7-7 with TRBJ2-5; 8 nucleotides line up with TRBD1. Germline V gene sequence: CDR1 SSHAT, CDR2 FNYEAQ (reference sequence). This CDR3 is 15 amino acids long. The CDR3 DNA reads as TGTGCTAGCAGCTTAGCACCGGGACAGGAAGAGACCCAGTACTTC. As protein: CASSLAPGQEETQYF.

The chain uses TRBV4-2 and TRBJ2-1; no clear D. The CDR3 loop spans 13 amino acids. V lost 0 bases and J lost 8, with 8 bases in between. Germline V gene sequence: CDR1 LGHNA, CDR2 YNFKEQ. In DNA, the CDR3 is TGTGCCAGCAGCCAAGATCCCGTCTATGAGCAGTTCTTC. Encoded protein: CASSQDPVYEQFF.

V is TRBV5-5 and J is TRBJ2-3, with 9 bases identical to TRBD1. J gave up 2 bases and V 6 bases, and 7 bases lay outside the gene matches. CDR1 is SGHKS and CDR2 is YYEKEE in the germline V gene (reference sequence). This CDR3 is built from 15 residues. The DNA for the CDR3 is TGTGCCAGCACCCTACGGACAGGGGACACAGATACGCAGTATTTT. It specifies CASTLRTGDTDTQYF.